What follows are 16 T cell receptor beta chains derived from one specimen sequenced in a study of PD-1 blockade in classical Hodgkin lymphoma. Every single patient, without exception, relapsed after autologous stem cell transplantation, and brentuximab vedotin exposure varied. The repertoire was sequenced with immunoSEQ multiplex PCR; TCRdb's copy has only in-frame clones and lacks some. The table shows 14,000 to 15,000 clones, with roughly two thirds occurring only once. Sequences were derived from peripheral blood mononuclear cells (PBMCs), sampled at baseline. Receptors were obtained from a human donor with classical Hodgkin lymphoma.

The chain links TRBV6-5 to TRBJ1-1, with a possible D match to TRBD1 (6 bases). The CDR3 length is 14 residues. With 2 bases removed from V and 3 bases from J, the gap between germline ends came to 10 bases. Germline V gene sequence: CDR1 MNHEY, CDR2 SVGAGI. CDR3 coding DNA: TGTGCCAGCAGTTACGACAGGCGATACACTGAAGCTTTCTTT. This translates into CASSYDRRYTEAFF.

This clone occurred once. DNA of the CDR3: TGTGCCAGCGGGGGGACAACGAAAGAGACCCAGTACTTC. Translated: CASGGTTKETQYF. This chain joins TRBV9 and TRBJ2-5; perhaps D is TRBD1 or TRBD2 (6 bases each). The CDR3 totals 13 residues. Trimming removed 7 bases from V and 3 bases from J, with 13 bases in between. Germline values: CDR1 SGDLS, CDR2 YYNGEE.

The chain employs TRBV5-1 and TRBJ2-4; D gene uncertain. Trimming pared 0 bases from V and 5 bases from J, leaving 6 bases between. Germline V gene lookup returns CDR1 SGHRS and CDR2 YFSETQ. The CDR3 covers 13 residues. CDR3 region: CASSLGRQNIQYF. In nucleotides, the CDR3 is TGCGCCAGCAGCTTGGGACGTCAAAACATTCAGTACTTC.

The chain couples TRBV6-1 to TRBJ2-1, with a weak D call TRBD1 (5 bases). Germline lookup yields CDR1 MNHNS and CDR2 SASEGT. The CDR3 sequence is 13 residues long. V was cut by 6 bases and J by 4 bases, with 10 bases left in between. The CDR3 loop is CASRFREYNEQFF. CDR3 sequence (DNA): TGTGCCAGCAGGTTCAGGGAATACAATGAGCAGTTCTTC.

V and J are TRBV6-6 and TRBJ1-1, with 7 bases matching TRBD1. Germline CDR1 is MNHNY and CDR2 is SVGAGI (reference sequence). The CDR3 extends over 14 amino acids. The V gene end was trimmed by 4 bases and the J gene end by 8 bases; junction bases not matched to a gene: 10. The CDR3 is CASSSLRGSAEAFF. The CDR3 DNA follows: TGTGCCAGCAGTTCCCTCAGGGGGAGCGCCGAAGCTTTCTTT.

The rearrangement uses TRBV4-1 and TRBJ2-5; 8 nucleotides line up with TRBD2. This CDR3 is built from 17 residues. The J segment lost 3 bases and the V segment lost 2 bases, leaving 11 bases of the junction unmatched. The V gene's germline CDR1 is MGHRA and CDR2 YSYEKL. CDR3 DNA: TGCGCCAGCAGCCAATCGACTAGCGAATCAGTGGAAGAGACCCAGTACTTC. The encoded protein is CASSQSTSESVEETQYF.

The rearrangement joins TRBV10-1 to TRBJ1-1; D is undetermined. CDR3 length equals 13 residues. The V end lost 6 bases, the J end lost 5 bases, and 13 bases lay between the germline ends. Germline values: CDR1 WNHNN, CDR2 SYGVQD (reference sequence). This CDR3 is CASSPGVWTEAFF. CDR3 DNA sequence: TGCGCCAGCAGCCCCGGGGTGTGGACTGAAGCTTTCTTT.

V usage is TRBV27 and J usage is TRBJ1-2; tentative D call: TRBD1 (5 bases). Germline CDR1 reads MNHEY; CDR2 reads SMNVEV (reference sequence). V was cut by 6 bases and J by 4 bases, with 18 bases left in between. The CDR3 has 15 amino acids. The CDR3 nucleotides are TGTGCCAGCAGCCCGATCCCCGGCGGGGGCTATGGCTACACCTTC. Its translation is CASSPIPGGGYGYTF.

V and J are TRBV2 and TRBJ2-1, with a tentative D call TRBD1 (6 bases). This CDR3 has 15 residues. Germline V CDR1 and CDR2: SNHLY, FYNNEI. The V and J ends lost 3 bases and 1 base respectively, with 10 bases between them. CDR3 DNA sequence: TGTGCCAGCAGTGATCAGGGGTGGTCCTACAATGAGCAGTTCTTC. It encodes CASSDQGWSYNEQFF.

The chain is built from TRBV29-1 and TRBJ2-3; D is possibly TRBD1 (6 bases). The CDR3 is made up of 13 amino acids. V dropped 1 base and J dropped 1 base, with 6 bases sitting between them. CDR1 is SQVTM and CDR2 is ANQGSEA in the germline V gene. The CDR3 here is CSVEGQGTDTQYF. CDR3 DNA sequence: TGCAGCGTTGAAGGACAGGGCACAGATACGCAGTATTTT.

The table lists this clone with a few counts. The V call is TRBV15, the J call TRBJ2-1; TRBD2 aligns across 8 bases. Germline-derived CDR1 and CDR2 are LNHNV and YYDKDF (reference sequence). The CDR3 has 17 residues. V lost 3 bases and J lost 7; bases outside the gene matches: 14. The CDR3 sequence: CATSRRGARVSFNEQFF. The CDR3 region has the DNA TGTGCCACCAGCAGGCGGGGGGCCCGAGTTAGTTTTAATGAGCAGTTCTTC.

This clone was counted a few times. This chain connects TRBV11-2 to TRBJ2-7; 11 nucleotides line up with TRBD2. Germline loops: CDR1 SGHAT, CDR2 FQNNGV. The CDR3 covers 15 residues. V lost 5 bases, J lost 6 bases, and 9 bases stayed unmatched. CDR3 bases: TGTGCCAGCAGCGAATCACTAGCGGGAGCAGTCGAGCAGTACTTC. It translates to CASSESLAGAVEQYF.

The V and J genes are TRBV5-1 and TRBJ1-1; no firm D call. CDR1 is SGHRS and CDR2 is YFSETQ in the germline V gene. V gave up 0 bases and J gave up 2 bases, with 11 bases separating them. CDR3 length: 15 residues. Here the CDR3 DNA reads TGCGCCAGCAGCTTGGAGGTAGAACTCAACACTGAAGCTTTCTTT. Its protein product is CASSLEVELNTEAFF.

For this clone: Other DNA sequences within the sample encode an identical CDR3. The chain employs TRBV7-8 and TRBJ2-5; D may be TRBD2 (5 bases). V lost 5 bases and J 2 bases, leaving 6 bases between the germline ends. This CDR3 is 12 amino acids long. Germline V lookup: CDR1 SGHVS, CDR2 FQNEAQ. The CDR3 bases are TGTGCCAGCAGCCGGGATCAAGAGACCCAGTACTTC. The encoded protein is CASSRDQETQYF.

The chain couples TRBV18 to TRBJ2-5; the match to TRBD1 covers 12 bases. This CDR3 has 17 residues. Germline CDR1 is KGHSH and CDR2 is LQKENI. After removal of 6 bases from V and 3 bases from J, the junction contained 11 bases not matched to a gene. This CDR3 is CASSRSGQGATKETQYF. CDR3 DNA: TGTGCCAGCTCCCGGTCGGGACAGGGGGCCACCAAAGAGACCCAGTACTTC.

The chain employs TRBV5-1 and TRBJ2-5, with 7 positions matching TRBD1. The V gene's germline CDR1 is SGHRS and CDR2 YFSETQ. The CDR3 contains 13 residues. The V segment lost 5 bases and the J segment 4 bases; nucleotides outside the gene matches: 5. The CDR3 DNA is TGCGCCAGCAGGACAGGGTCAGCAGAGACCCAGTACTTC. It yields the protein CASRTGSAETQYF.